Listed below are T cell receptor beta chains from one sample, sequenced in a study of shared T cell receptors in the human thymus. Measured with immunoSEQ multiplex PCR; TCRdb has only the in-frame clones, and not every one. The sample lists 600,000 or so clones, 87% occurring once. The sample also formed part of further work on human thymus T cells.

Sequencing was done on a sample of thymocytes. The receptors were gathered from a boy in the first two years of life with a congenital heart defect. Both conserved end residues are part of each CDR3. D genes are given only for firm matches. Expanded clones get a size class; other rows say once, few or many, or leave the size out.

abundance,j_gene,v_gene,d_gene,CDR3nt,CDR3aa
NA,TRBJ2-7,TRBV6-5,NA,TGTGCCAGCCAAGACCAGGGAGGAGGGGAGCAGTACTTC,CASQDQGGGEQYF
NA,TRBJ2-7,TRBV5-6,NA,TGTGCCAGCAGCCCCAAAAGACAGGCAAAAACCTACGAGCAGTACTTC,CASSPKRQAKTYEQYF
NA,TRBJ1-2,TRBV7-9,NA,TGTGCCAGCAGCCCCCCCGAGGGTGGCTACACCTTC,CASSPPEGGYTF
NA,TRBJ2-7,TRBV7-8,TRBD2,TGTGCCAGCAGCTTAGCGGTAGCGGGAGGGGCCGAGCAGTACTTC,CASSLAVAGGAEQYF
once,TRBJ2-1,TRBV5-6,TRBD2,TGTGCCAGCACCGGTAGCGGGGGGTTCTCCTACAATGAGCAGTTCTTC,CASTGSGGFSYNEQFF
few,TRBJ2-3,TRBV5-1,TRBD2,TGCGCCAGCAGCTCGACTAGCGGCACAGATACGCAGTATTTT,CASSSTSGTDTQYF
NA,TRBJ2-3,TRBV10-3,TRBD2,TGTGCCATCAGTCCCGCCAGGACTAGCAGCACAGATACGCAGTATTTT,CAISPARTSSTDTQYF
NA,TRBJ2-2,TRBV5-4,TRBD1,TGTGCCAGCAGCCCACCGGGACAGGGGGCGTCAAACACCGGGGAGCTGTTTTTT,CASSPPGQGASNTGELFF
once,TRBJ2-4,TRBV28,NA,TGTGCCAGCAGTTTCAGAGCGAATACCCTAGCCAAAAACATTCAGTACTTC,CASSFRANTLAKNIQYF
NA,TRBJ2-7,TRBV6-7,TRBD1,TGTGCCAGCCAGAAAGGGACAGACTCCTACGAGCAGTACTTC,CASQKGTDSYEQYF
NA,TRBJ1-3,TRBV4-1,NA,TGCGCCAGCAGCCAGCGGGAAGCTCGGGGAAACACCATATATTTT,CASSQREARGNTIYF
NA,TRBJ2-7,TRBV2,TRBD2,TGTGCCAGCAGTCATTTTAGCGGGGGGGTTATCGACGAGCAGTACTTC,CASSHFSGGVIDEQYF
NA,TRBJ2-5,TRBV7-2,NA,TGTGCCAGCAGCTTGATCATGGAGCAAGAGACCCAGTACTTC,CASSLIMEQETQYF
NA,TRBJ1-1,TRBV28,NA,TGTGCCAGCAGAGTCCCGGGGATGAACACTGAAGCTTTCTTT,CASRVPGMNTEAFF
few,TRBJ2-7,TRBV19,NA,TGTGCCAGTAGCCGCACGATACAGCACTACGAGCAGTACTTC,CASSRTIQHYEQYF
NA,TRBJ2-3,TRBV4-3,NA,TGCGCCAGCAGCCAAGATTTCGCACCTATCACAGATACGCAGTATTTT,CASSQDFAPITDTQYF
few,TRBJ2-5,TRBV9,NA,TGTGCCAGCAGCCAAGGGGCTTTGGGCCAAGAGACCCAGTACTTC,CASSQGALGQETQYF
NA,TRBJ1-2,TRBV2,NA,TGTGCCAGCAGTTTCCTCCAAGCCACCGTATACGGCTACACCTTC,CASSFLQATVYGYTF
NA,TRBJ1-1,TRBV4-3,NA,TGCGCCAGCAGCCAAGCCGCCCCTATCACCCGACAGGCGAACACTGAAGCTTTCTTT,CASSQAAPITRQANTEAFF
NA,TRBJ1-2,TRBV4-2,NA,TGTGCCAGCAGCCAGTTAATCCAGGGGACCGGTGGCTACACCTTC,CASSQLIQGTGGYTF
NA,TRBJ1-5,TRBV6-4,TRBD1,TGTGCCAGCAGTGACACAGTTGAAGGGGGCGTTGGCAATCAGCCCCAGCATTTT,CASSDTVEGGVGNQPQHF
NA,TRBJ1-2,TRBV4-1,NA,TGCGCCAGCAGCCAAGATTACATCTCAGGAGGGGAGACTGGCTACACCTTC,CASSQDYISGGETGYTF
NA,TRBJ2-1,TRBV4-2,NA,TGTGCCAGCAGCCAAGACGGGTCGCGGGACGGTGAGCAGTTCTTC,CASSQDGSRDGEQFF
NA,TRBJ1-5,TRBV5-1,NA,TGCGCCAGCAGCTTCCCCCCGACAAAACCCGATAGCAATCAGCCCCAGCATTTT,CASSFPPTKPDSNQPQHF
NA,TRBJ1-2,TRBV25-1,NA,TGTGCCAGCAGTGAAATTGCACCGCAGGATAACTATGGCTACACCTTC,CASSEIAPQDNYGYTF
NA,TRBJ1-5,TRBV19,NA,TGTGCCAGTAGTATAGAGGCGGCAGCCCTTAGCAATCAGCCCCAGCATTTT,CASSIEAAALSNQPQHF
NA,TRBJ1-2,TRBV6-6,NA,TGTGCCAGCAGGTGGGGGCAATCGGGGTCGAACTATGGCTACACCTTC,CASRWGQSGSNYGYTF
NA,TRBJ2-1,TRBV5-6,NA,TGTGCCAGCAGCGCCGAGGGCAGTTACAATGAGCAGTTCTTC,CASSAEGSYNEQFF